These 10 T cell receptor beta chains originate from one sample sequenced in a study of blood T cell repertoires in COVID-19. TCRdb keeps only in-frame clones here, not all; method: immunoSEQ multiplex PCR. The profile shows 250,000 to 350,000 clones, nearly 90% of them singletons. Material: PBMCs or T cells enriched from blood (not recorded which). These receptor sequences come from a woman aged 18-29 years with acute COVID-19.

Here the CDR3 DNA reads TGTGCCAGCAGTGCCGGACTAGCAGGCATAACCGGGGAGCTGTTTTTT. It is translated as CASSAGLAGITGELFF. This chain links TRBV6-4 with TRBJ2-2, with TRBD2 matching 8 bases. Germline assignment: CDR1 MRHNA and CDR2 SNTAGT. With V trimmed by 4 bases and J by 5 bases, 9 bases remained unmatched. The CDR3 spans 16 residues.

The chain has TRBV28 and TRBJ2-1; D is ambiguous. V lost 6 bases and J lost 10, with 13 bases in between. There are 12 residues in the CDR3. Germline CDR1 and CDR2: MDHEN and SYDVKM. The CDR3 nucleotides read TGTGCCAGCAGGATTTCCCGTAGAGAGCAGTTCTTC. This translates into CASRISRREQFF.

The V gene is TRBV7-9, the J gene TRBJ2-7; the match to TRBD2 covers 13 bases. The CDR3 runs to 19 residues. V was clipped by 1 base and J by 4 bases; unmatched bases: 13. Germline CDR1 and CDR2: SEHNR and FQNEAQ (reference sequence). The CDR3 sequence: CASSLVPQGLAGSDYEQYF. In nucleotides, the CDR3 is TGTGCCAGCAGCTTAGTCCCACAGGGACTAGCGGGAAGTGATTACGAGCAGTACTTC.

Turning to this clone: The junction does not match germline at one end; this may be a read error. The chain recombines TRBV15 with TRBJ2-3; D is unresolved. This CDR3 is 14 amino acids long. Germline lookup yields CDR1 LNHNV and CDR2 YYDKDF (reference sequence). The CDR3: CATSRDQNTDTQYF. The CDR3 nucleotides are TGTGCCACCAGCCGAGACCAGAACACAGATACGCAGTATTTT.

The chain has TRBV19 and TRBJ1-2; tentatively, D is TRBD1 (5 bases). Germline V gene lookup returns CDR1 LNHDA and CDR2 SQIVND (reference sequence). V lost 1 base and J 5 bases, leaving 29 bases between the germline ends. This CDR3 comprises 20 residues. DNA for the CDR3: TGTGCCAGTAGTATAGTAAAGAAGACATCCGTTCCGGGGGTGAAATATGGCTACACCTTC. This encodes CASSIVKKTSVPGVKYGYTF.

This chain uses TRBV19 with TRBJ2-1; D unresolved. The length of the CDR3 is 14 residues. From germline, CDR1 is LNHDA and CDR2 SQIVND (reference sequence). V was clipped by 6 bases and J by 9 bases, with 18 bases between them. The CDR3 region is CASRVVADSGEQFF. For the CDR3, the DNA is TGTGCCAGTAGGGTGGTAGCAGATAGTGGTGAGCAGTTCTTC.

The chain is built from TRBV27 and TRBJ2-3, with a tentative D call TRBD2 (6 bases). Germline CDR1 reads MNHEY; CDR2 reads SMNVEV (reference sequence). Trimming shortened V by 2 bases and J by 5 bases, and 11 bases separated the two germline ends. The length of the CDR3 is 14 residues. CDR3 DNA: TGTGCCAGCAGTTTACGTTCCGGGGGAGATACGCAGTATTTT. It translates to CASSLRSGGDTQYF.

This CDR3 is CASGLVLDGTSGRGETQYF. The CDR3, as DNA: TGTGCTAGTGGTTTGGTTTTGGACGGAACTAGCGGGAGAGGGGAGACCCAGTACTTC. The gene calls are TRBV12-5 and TRBJ2-5, with 11 bases that match TRBD2. Trimming took 0 bases from V and 5 from J; bases not matched to a gene: 14. The germline CDR1 and CDR2 sequences are LGHNT and FRNRAP. This CDR3 has 19 amino acids.

The chain employs TRBV7-9 and TRBJ2-1; 7 bases are a match to TRBD2. The length of the CDR3 is 18 residues. Germline assignment: CDR1 SEHNR and CDR2 FQNEAQ (reference sequence). V dropped 6 bases and J dropped 0; count of bases not matched to a gene: 14. The chain's CDR3 is CASSYPASGGSSYNEQFF. Written as DNA, the CDR3 is TGTGCCAGCAGTTATCCCGCTAGCGGAGGGAGCTCCTACAATGAGCAGTTCTTC.

The V and J genes are TRBV14 and TRBJ2-1; tentative D call: TRBD2 (5 bases). Germline V lookup: CDR1 SGHDN, CDR2 FVKESK. V gave up 1 base and J gave up 3 bases, with 10 bases separating them. The CDR3 totals 15 residues. The CDR3 loop is CASSQGGSYYNEQFF. In DNA, the CDR3 is TGTGCCAGCAGCCAAGGAGGGTCCTACTACAATGAGCAGTTCTTC.